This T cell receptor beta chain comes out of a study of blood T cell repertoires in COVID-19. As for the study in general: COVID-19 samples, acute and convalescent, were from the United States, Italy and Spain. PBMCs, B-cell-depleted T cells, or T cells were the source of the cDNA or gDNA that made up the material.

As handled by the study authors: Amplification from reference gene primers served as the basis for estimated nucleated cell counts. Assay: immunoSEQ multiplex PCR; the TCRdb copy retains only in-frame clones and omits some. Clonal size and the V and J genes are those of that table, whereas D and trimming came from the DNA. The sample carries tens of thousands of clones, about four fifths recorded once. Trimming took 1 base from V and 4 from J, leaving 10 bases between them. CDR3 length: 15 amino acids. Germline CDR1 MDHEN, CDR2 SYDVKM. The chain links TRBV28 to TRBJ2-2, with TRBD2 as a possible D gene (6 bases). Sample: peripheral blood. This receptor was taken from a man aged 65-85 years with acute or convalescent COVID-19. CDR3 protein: CASSLSPGVTGELFF. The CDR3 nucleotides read TGTGCCAGCAGTTTATCTCCGGGGGTCACCGGGGAGCTGTTTTTT.